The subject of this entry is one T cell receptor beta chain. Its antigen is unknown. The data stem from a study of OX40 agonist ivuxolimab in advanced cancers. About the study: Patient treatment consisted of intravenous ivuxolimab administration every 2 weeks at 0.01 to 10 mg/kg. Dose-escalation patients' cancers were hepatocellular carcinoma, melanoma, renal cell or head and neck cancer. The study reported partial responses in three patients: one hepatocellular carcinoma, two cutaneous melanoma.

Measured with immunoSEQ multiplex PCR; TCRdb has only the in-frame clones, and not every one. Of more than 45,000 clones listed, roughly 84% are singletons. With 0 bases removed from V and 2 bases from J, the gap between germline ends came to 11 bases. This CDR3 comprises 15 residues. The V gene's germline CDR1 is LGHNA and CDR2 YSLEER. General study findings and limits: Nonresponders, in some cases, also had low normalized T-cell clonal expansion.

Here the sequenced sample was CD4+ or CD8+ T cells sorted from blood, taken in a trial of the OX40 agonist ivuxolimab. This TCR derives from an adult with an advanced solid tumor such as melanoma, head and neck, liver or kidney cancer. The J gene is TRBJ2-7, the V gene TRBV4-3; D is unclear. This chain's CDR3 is CASSQDRAGTYEQYF. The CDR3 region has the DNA TGCGCCAGCAGCCAAGATCGCGCCGGTACCTACGAGCAGTACTTC.